The T cell receptor beta chain under discussion was sequenced for a study of metastatic and nonmetastatic thyroid tumors (dated by TCRdb to between 2020 and 2021). For context, the study as a whole: Repertoires from peripheral blood and from tumor or nodule tissue samples of malignant and benign thyroid patients were compared.

Broad study findings and their caveats: In both blood and tumor samples, TCR beta diversity was reported to be significantly higher in malignant tumors than in benign nodules.

Here V drops 6 bases and J drops 5 bases, and the junction holds 14 bases not matched to any gene. From the cysteine up to the phenylalanine, the CDR3 has a length of 17 residues. The only DNA kept is the CDR3, 51 bases in frame from the first base. CDR1 and CDR2, looked up from the germline V gene (reference sequence), are MNHEY and SMNVEV. Library preparation employed PCR. The sequencer was an Illumina HiSeq 4000. The TCR beta-chain CDR3 region of each patient was profiled by high-throughput sequencing. The original pipeline was this. A classifier to discriminate distant-metastatic papillary thyroid cancer patients was built from CDR3 differences across clinicopathological groups. The Shannon index was used to assess repertoire diversity, and the Morisita-Horn index was used to assess tumor-blood repertoire similarity. TCRdb reprocessing: public reads trimmed at Q25 with fastp, clones called with MiXCR, in-frame beta chains kept. The V and J calls follow TCRdb's processing rather than the paper's. This sample has about 20,000 clones in its table, and approximately 31% of those were observed once. The top ten constitute 13% to 15% of the sample.

Before undergoing thyroid surgery, none of the patients had been given any kind of treatment. Patient clinical samples collected from the early 2010s to the late 2010s were retrospectively analysed using T-cell receptor beta sequencing. This clone occurred many times. This receptor's antigen is unknown. No clone much larger than this one lies a single base away; base qualities are absent. This sequence uses TRBV27 and TRBJ2-1; TRBD2 fits 9 bases in the junction. Source material: blood. The clonotype originates from a female donor with papillary thyroid cancer or a benign thyroid nodule (not recorded which). Some clones in this sample may be carry-over from other donors' samples. Read as DNA, the sequence is TGTGCCAGCAGCGCGCCTGGAGCGGGGGGTAAAAACAATGAGCAGTTCTTC. Its amino acids are CASSAPGAGGKNNEQFF.